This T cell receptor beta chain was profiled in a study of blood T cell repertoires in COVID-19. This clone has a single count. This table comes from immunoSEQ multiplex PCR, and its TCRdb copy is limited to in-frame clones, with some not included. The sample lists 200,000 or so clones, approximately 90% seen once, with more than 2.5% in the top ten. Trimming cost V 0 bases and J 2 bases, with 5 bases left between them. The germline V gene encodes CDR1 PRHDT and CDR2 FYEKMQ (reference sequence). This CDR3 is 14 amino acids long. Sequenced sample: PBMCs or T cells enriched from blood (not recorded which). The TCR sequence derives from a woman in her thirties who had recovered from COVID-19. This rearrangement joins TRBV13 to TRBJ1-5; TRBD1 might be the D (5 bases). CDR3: CASSLGQGNQPQHF. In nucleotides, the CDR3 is TGTGCCAGCAGCTTAGGACAGGGCAATCAGCCCCAGCATTTT.